This TCR beta chain derives from a study of T-cell memory formation after mild COVID-19. The CDR3 contains 12 residues. CDR1 is SEHNR and CDR2 is FQNEAQ in the germline V gene (reference sequence). Trimming shortened V by 2 bases and J by 4 bases, and 4 bases separated the two germline ends. TCRdb used MiXCR to reprocess the 5' RACE reads, holding one entry per CDR3 protein. The sample yields roughly 350,000 distinct CDR3 sequences, approximately 27% seen once. With regard to this clonotype: The target antigen is unknown.

Study outcomes and limitations: Within pre-infection memory, some responding clones were found, suggesting cross-reactive memory joined. Later expanders leaned CD4+, whereas day 15 to 85 contracting clones were balanced CD4/CD8.

This chain joins TRBV7-9 and TRBJ2-3; unclear D gene. The TCR comes from an adult woman who had mild COVID-19 (a few samples of this study predate the infection). Cell type and time point are not known. Sample: PBMCs or a T cell subset sorted from them (not recorded which). CDR3 residues: CASSLWADTQYF. Written as DNA, the CDR3 is TGTGCCAGCAGCTTATGGGCAGATACGCAGTATTTT.